Below are 31 T cell receptor beta chains sequenced from a single sample in a study of T cell responses to AZD1222 COVID-19 vaccine. Generated by immunoSEQ multiplex PCR, the TCRdb table keeps only in-frame clones and is missing some. The data hold 90,000 to 100,000 clones, with around nine tenths observed a single time. The input for sequencing was peripheral blood, taken on day 0 of AZD1222 vaccination. The receptors were sampled from an adult in good health.

The CDR3 loop is CASSDTGTGNYGYTF. CDR3 bases: TGTGCCAGCAGTGACACCGGGACGGGAAACTATGGCTACACCTTC. The gene calls are TRBV6-1 and TRBJ1-2; TRBD1 might be the D (5 bases). Germline CDR1 is MNHNS and CDR2 is SASEGT. CDR3 length equals 15 residues. V lost 3 bases and J 2 bases, leaving 13 bases between the germline ends.

The J gene is TRBJ2-3, the V gene TRBV18; D call uncertain. Trimming removed 3 bases from V and 8 bases from J, with 15 bases in between. Germline V gene sequence: CDR1 KGHSH, CDR2 LQKENI. The CDR3 runs 14 residues. The CDR3 coding sequence is TGTGCCAGCTCACCCGTCCAGGATTTCGGTACGCAGTATTTT. It specifies CASSPVQDFGTQYF.

The gene calls are TRBV2 and TRBJ2-7; 9 positions match TRBD1. Germline assignment: CDR1 SNHLY and CDR2 FYNNEI. The CDR3 is 13 amino acids. Trimming at V came to 7 bases and at J to 7 bases, leaving 8 bases not matched to a gene. In nucleotides, the CDR3 is TGTGCCAGCACCGGGACAGGGTCGGGAGAGCAGTACTTC. It translates to CASTGTGSGEQYF.

The rearrangement joins TRBV11-3 to TRBJ2-3; D gene unclear. The ends were cut back, 1 base at V and 2 bases at J, with 7 bases in the middle. The CDR3 is 14 amino acids. From germline, CDR1 is SGHNT and CDR2 YENEEA. The CDR3 sequence is CASSLGVPTDTQYF. The CDR3 nucleotides read TGTGCCAGCAGCTTAGGGGTTCCCACAGATACGCAGTATTTT.

The V call is TRBV2, the J call TRBJ2-5, with TRBD2 matching over 10 bases. Losses at the gene ends were 11 bases for V and 5 bases for J; bases not matched to a gene: 17. CDR1 is SNHLY, CDR2 FYNNEI, per germline. CDR3 length equals 16 residues. CDR3 sequence (DNA): TGTGCCTCCTCCGGGACTAGCGCCCTCCGTGGGGAGACCCAGTACTTC. Its translation: CASSGTSALRGETQYF.

The chain joins TRBV9 to TRBJ1-4; D is undetermined. V was pared by 0 bases and J by 4 bases, with 10 bases between. The CDR3 totals 15 residues. Looked up from germline, CDR1 is SGDLS and CDR2 is YYNGEE. CDR3 coding DNA: TGTGCCAGCAGCGTAGCTCTCGGGTTTAATGAAAAACTGTTTTTT. Protein sequence: CASSVALGFNEKLFF. The full variable domain, rest sourced from reference TRBV9 and TRBJ1-4, is DSGVTQTPKHLITATGQRVTLRCSPRSGDLSVYWYQQSLDQGLQFLIQYYNGEERAKGNILERFSAQQFPDLHSELNLSSLELGDSALYFCASSVALGFNEKLFFGSGTQLSVL.

The chain combines TRBV6-5 with TRBJ1-1; the D gene is possibly TRBD1 (5 bases). V was clipped by 2 bases and J by 5 bases, with 15 bases between them. CDR1 MNHEY and CDR2 SVGAGI come from the germline V gene. The CDR3 has 15 amino acids. The CDR3 protein is CASSYGPRGETEAFF. The CDR3 DNA reads as TGTGCCAGCAGTTACGGCCCACGGGGGGAGACTGAAGCTTTCTTT.

DNA for the CDR3: TGTGCCAGCAGCTGGGCCCCCCGCGGGCGGGACGAGCAGTACTTC. It specifies CASSWAPRGRDEQYF. The chain links TRBV5-5 to TRBJ2-7, with D perhaps TRBD2 (5 bases). CDR3 size: 15 residues. Trimming cost V 3 bases and J 5 bases, with 18 bases left between them. The germline V gene has CDR1 SGHKS and CDR2 YYEKEE (reference sequence).

The chain is built from TRBV12-3 or TRBV12-4 and TRBJ1-1; no definite D call. The germline V and J ends were trimmed by 1 base and 8 bases, with 8 bases remaining between them. CDR3 length: 12 residues. As DNA, the CDR3 is TGTGCCAGCAGTTTAGGTGGCAGGGAAGCTTTCTTT. Translating it yields CASSLGGREAFF.

The rearrangement uses TRBV7-9 and TRBJ1-1; a possible D gene is TRBD1 (6 bases). With 1 base removed from V and 11 bases from J, the gap between germline ends came to 14 bases. Germline V gene sequence: CDR1 SEHNR, CDR2 FQNEAQ (reference sequence). The CDR3 totals 13 residues. The CDR3 coding sequence is TGTGCCAGCAGCTTAGAGGGGGGAGAGCGGGCTTTCTTT. It translates to CASSLEGGERAFF.

The V gene is TRBV11-3, the J gene TRBJ2-1; 10 bases are shared with TRBD2. The CDR3 covers 16 residues. CDR1 and CDR2 from the germline V gene are SGHNT and YENEEA. Germline trimming cut 2 bases from V and 4 bases from J; bases unmatched to any gene: 5. CDR3 nucleotides: TGTGCCAGCAGCTTATACCCTAGCGGGAGATACAATGAGCAGTTCTTC. Its protein is CASSLYPSGRYNEQFF.

With respect to this clone: A read error is likely, as this CDR3 ends without the conserved phenylalanine or tryptophan. The limits of the CDR3 on the DNA are not certain, so only TCRdb's listed CDR3 is given. The rearrangement links TRBV12-1 to TRBJ2-7. TRBV12-1 is noted as a pseudogene. The CDR3 length equals 9 residues, ends included. This CDR3 is CASSFVRGR.

Here the CDR3 DNA reads TGTGCCAGCAGCTTAGGGACAGGGGGCGTCACAGATACGCAGTATTTT. It specifies CASSLGTGGVTDTQYF. V is TRBV7-9 and J is TRBJ2-3, with 11 bases matching TRBD1. The CDR3 is made up of 16 amino acids. V lost 1 base, J lost 2 bases, and 2 bases stayed unmatched. Germline V gene sequence: CDR1 SEHNR, CDR2 FQNEAQ (reference sequence).

The genes are TRBV2 and TRBJ2-5, with a tentative D call TRBD1 (5 bases). This CDR3 contains 15 residues. The ends were cut back, 3 bases at V and 5 bases at J, with 16 bases in the middle. Per the germline V gene, CDR1 is SNHLY and CDR2 is FYNNEI. The CDR3 protein is CASSEWQGERETQYF. The CDR3 DNA reads as TGTGCCAGCAGTGAGTGGCAGGGTGAGAGGGAGACCCAGTACTTC.

The chain recombines TRBV7-3 with TRBJ2-5; no clear D. The CDR3 is made up of 13 amino acids. The ends were cut back, 2 bases at V and 5 bases at J, with 9 bases in the middle. Germline V gene lookup returns CDR1 SGHTA and CDR2 FQGTGA. CDR3 bases: TGTGCCAGCAGCTTATTGTCGCAGGAGACCCAGTACTTC. This translates into CASSLLSQETQYF.

V is TRBV6-5 and J is TRBJ1-2, with 8 positions matching TRBD1. J lost 2 bases, V lost 7 bases, and 6 bases had no gene match. Germline CDR1 MNHEY, CDR2 SVGAGI. The CDR3 has 14 amino acids. This CDR3 is CASTGGFSNYGYTF. CDR3 bases: TGTGCCAGCACAGGGGGCTTTTCCAACTATGGCTACACCTTC.

The genes are TRBV2 and TRBJ1-1; 7 nucleotides line up with TRBD1. Trimming at V came to 6 bases and at J to 0 bases, leaving 16 bases not matched to a gene. Per the germline V gene, CDR1 is SNHLY and CDR2 is FYNNEI. This CDR3 is built from 18 residues. The CDR3 nucleotides read TGTGCCAGCAGCCAAAGGGACAGATTAAAGGGGATGAACACTGAAGCTTTCTTT. Translation: CASSQRDRLKGMNTEAFF.

V is TRBV3-1 (or the pseudogene TRBV3-2) and J is TRBJ2-3; the D gene is possibly TRBD2 (5 bases). Per germline, CDR1 LGHDT and CDR2 YNNKEL (reference sequence). CDR3 length equals 14 residues. V lost 0 bases to trimming and J lost 10 bases, with 14 bases between them. The CDR3 DNA sequence: TGTGCCAGCAGCCAAGATGGCCGACGGGAAGCGCAGTATTTT. Its translation: CASSQDGRREAQYF.

The table lists this clone with a count of one. The chain couples TRBV6-2 or TRBV6-3 to TRBJ2-7; 10 bases agree with TRBD2. The CDR3 totals 15 residues. The ends lost 2 bases at V and 5 bases at J; junction bases unmatched: 6. The germline V gene encodes CDR1 MNHEY and CDR2 SVGEGT. The CDR3 loop is CASSYAGAGGDEQYV. CDR3 bases: TGTGCCAGCAGTTACGCGGGAGCGGGAGGGGACGAGCAGTACGTC.

The CDR3 spells CASSWGQRNYNEQFF. The CDR3 DNA sequence: TGTGCCAGCAGTTGGGGACAGAGAAATTACAATGAGCAGTTCTTC. This chain connects TRBV7-3 to TRBJ2-1, with 7 bases identical to TRBD1. This CDR3 has 15 residues. CDR1 is SGHTA and CDR2 is FQGTGA in the germline V gene. The V segment lost 6 bases and the J segment 4 bases; nucleotides outside the gene matches: 9.

The chain carries TRBV4-3 and TRBJ2-7, with D unresolved. This CDR3 contains 13 residues. V was clipped by 0 bases and J by 5 bases, with 8 bases between them. The germline CDR1 and CDR2 sequences are LGHNA and YSLEER. In DNA, the CDR3 is TGCGCCAGCAGCCAAGAGGGCTGGGACGAGCAGTACTTC. Its translation is CASSQEGWDEQYF.

This chain joins TRBV6-2 or TRBV6-3 and TRBJ2-1, with 13 bases aligning to TRBD2. With V trimmed by 2 bases and J by 5 bases, 9 bases remained unmatched. The CDR3 spans 18 residues. Germline assignment: CDR1 MNHEY and CDR2 SVGEGT. CDR3 nucleotides: TGTGCCAGCAGTTACATACTTGGGACTAGCGGGATCAACAATGAGCAGTTCTTC. Protein sequence: CASSYILGTSGINNEQFF.

V and J are TRBV6-5 and TRBJ1-5; a weak D match, TRBD1 (6 bases). Germline V CDR1 and CDR2: MNHEY, SVGAGI. CDR3 size: 14 residues. V lost 6 bases and J 4 bases, leaving 13 bases between the germline ends. The CDR3 DNA sequence: TGTGCCAGCAGCCCGGACAGAGGTAATCAGCCCCAGCATTTT. Its protein is CASSPDRGNQPQHF.

The chain combines TRBV29-1 with TRBJ2-3, with D uncertain. The V end was cut by 0 bases, the J end by 3 bases, with 19 bases between. CDR3 length: 17 amino acids. Germline assignment: CDR1 SQVTM and CDR2 ANQGSEA. CDR3 sequence: CSVEEGQIGIPTDTQYF. The CDR3 nucleotides read TGCAGCGTTGAAGAAGGCCAAATTGGGATCCCAACAGATACGCAGTATTTT.

The V call is TRBV4-1, the J call TRBJ2-1, with D maybe TRBD2 (6 bases). V lost 5 bases and J 4 bases, leaving 21 bases between the germline ends. The CDR3 spans 17 residues. Germline V gene sequence: CDR1 MGHRA, CDR2 YSYEKL. The CDR3 region is CASSSAGRGRLYNEQFF. The CDR3 nucleotides are TGCGCCAGCAGCTCAGCGGGTCGAGGGAGGCTGTACAATGAGCAGTTCTTC.

The chain carries TRBV5-4 and TRBJ2-2; D remains ambiguous. Trimming cost V 3 bases and J 3 bases, with 3 bases left between them. The CDR3 extends over 12 amino acids. Germline CDR1 SGHNT, CDR2 YYREEE (reference sequence). Here the CDR3 reads CASSSDTGELFF. The CDR3 DNA follows: TGTGCCAGCAGCTCGGACACCGGGGAGCTGTTTTTT.

The chain is built from TRBV19 and TRBJ2-3, with 9 bases lining up with TRBD2. After removal of 2 bases from V and 4 bases from J, the junction contained 7 bases not matched to a gene. CDR1 is LNHDA, CDR2 SQIVND, per germline (reference sequence). CDR3 size: 16 residues. The CDR3 nucleotides read TGTGCCAGTAGTATACGCGGCGGGAGGGCCCCAGATACGCAGTATTTT. This gives the protein CASSIRGGRAPDTQYF.

This clone appeared once. The rearrangement links TRBV7-2 to TRBJ1-2; D is ambiguous. Trimming removed 4 bases from V and 1 base from J, with 7 bases in between. CDR3 size: 13 residues. Germline V CDR1 and CDR2: SGHTA, FQGNSA. CDR3 DNA: TGTGCCAGCAGCTCCGCGGATAACTATGGCTACACCTTC. Amino acid sequence: CASSSADNYGYTF.

The chain carries TRBV12-3 or TRBV12-4 and TRBJ1-1; D is uncertain. The V end was cut by 1 base, the J end by 3 bases, with 6 bases between. The CDR3 spans 13 residues. In DNA, the CDR3 is TGTGCCAGCAGTTTAGGCGCGGACACTGAAGCTTTCTTT. Residues: CASSLGADTEAFF.

V and J are TRBV6-6 and TRBJ2-1; TRBD2 matches at 8 bases. The CDR3 totals 13 residues. With V trimmed by 10 bases and J by 5 bases, 7 bases remained unmatched. Germline-derived CDR1 and CDR2 are MNHNY and SVGAGI (reference sequence). The CDR3 DNA reads TGTGCCACCCGGGGGGGGGCCCACAATGAGCAGTTCTTC. Translation gives CATRGGAHNEQFF.

Regarding this clone: Mismatch with germline at one junction end may stem from a read error. This rearrangement joins TRBV20-1 to TRBJ2-3; D possibly corresponds to TRBD2 (7 bases). The germline gives CDR1 DFQATT, CDR2 SNEGSKA (reference sequence). The CDR3 is made up of 11 amino acids. The CDR3 loop is CRARGGDTQYF. For the CDR3, the DNA is TGCAGGGCTAGGGGGGGGGATACGCAGTATTTT.